Below, one T cell receptor beta chain is given with its context. Clones were sequenced by immunoSEQ multiplex PCR, and TCRdb holds only the in-frame ones, with some missing. The sample lists nearly 750,000 clones, around 77% occurring once. These data are taken from a study of shared clonotypes between healthy human individuals. The CDR3 covers 16 residues. CDR1 is KGHSH and CDR2 is LQKENI in the germline V gene. After removal of 4 bases from V and 4 bases from J, the junction contained 8 bases not matched to a gene. The TCR was taken from a woman between 25 and 40 years old in good health. The J gene is TRBJ2-2, the V gene TRBV18; 8 positions agree with TRBD1. Sequencing input: memory CD4+ T cells sorted from blood. Subset indicated: CD45RA-negative fraction. CDR3 amino acids: CASSQPQGGLTGELFF. CDR3 nucleotides: TGTGCCAGCTCACAGCCACAGGGGGGCCTCACCGGGGAGCTGTTTTTT.